Listed below are T cell receptor beta chains from one sample, sequenced in a study of T cells in Graves' hyperthyroidism and ophthalmopathy. TCRdb re-analysed the multiplex PCR reads in MiXCR, keeping a single row per CDR3 protein. Of a few hundred thousand distinct CDR3 sequences in the sample, around 14% were seen once. The sequenced sample was blood. Every receptor here comes from a woman younger than 45 with Graves' hyperthyroidism. The CDR3 runs from the conserved cysteine through the conserved F or W. The D gene is left open where the match is weak. A clone size is listed for some rows: how often the clone was seen (once, few, many), or a class if it is expanded.

d_call | clone_size | j_call | cdr3_length | v_call | cdr3_aa | cdr3_nt
. | many | TRBJ2-7 | 15 | TRBV20-1 | CSASIAWQGGDEQYF | TGCAGTGCTAGTATAGCTTGGCAGGGGGGGGACGAGCAGTACTTC
. | few | TRBJ2-1 | 13 | TRBV15 | CATSRNGDNEQFF | TGTGCCACCAGCAGGAACGGAGACAATGAGCAGTTCTTC
. | many | TRBJ2-5 | 14 | TRBV20-1 | CSARMQGFQETQYF | TGCAGTGCTAGGATGCAGGGCTTCCAAGAGACCCAGTACTTC
. | few | TRBJ2-1 | 14 | TRBV19 | CASSPTDWGHEQFF | TGTGCCAGTAGTCCCACCGACTGGGGGCATGAGCAGTTCTTC
. | many | TRBJ2-5 | 13 | TRBV7-3 | CASSLQEQETQYF | TGTGCCAGCAGCTTACAGGAGCAAGAGACCCAGTACTTC
TRBD2 | . | TRBJ2-3 | 15 | TRBV11-2 | CASSLGLAGDETQYF | TGTGCCAGCAGCCTGGGACTAGCGGGAGATGAAACGCAGTATTTT
. | few | TRBJ1-2 | 14 | TRBV9 | CASSGGGANYGYTF | TGTGCCAGCAGCGGGGGGGGGGCTAACTATGGCTACACCTTC
. | . | TRBJ2-7 | 15 | TRBV6-2/TRBV6-3 | CASSYLTGGRDEQYF | TGTGCCAGCAGTTACCTTACCGGGGGCCGGGACGAGCAGTACTTC
TRBD2 | few | TRBJ2-7 | 13 | TRBV10-1 | CASSGLAGAEQYF | TGCGCCAGCAGTGGGCTAGCGGGTGCCGAGCAGTACTTC
TRBD1 | many | TRBJ1-1 | 13 | TRBV27 | CASSQGAHSEAFF | TGTGCCAGCAGTCAGGGGGCGCATTCTGAAGCTTTCTTT
TRBD2 | . | TRBJ2-3 | 14 | TRBV30 | CACTLGLAVDTQYF | TGTGCCTGCACCCTTGGACTAGCGGTCGATACGCAGTATTTT
. | few | TRBJ1-2 | 15 | TRBV11-1 | CASSRGGGRGYGYTF | TGTGCCAGCAGCCGCGGAGGGGGTAGGGGCTATGGCTACACCTTC
. | . | TRBJ1-6 | 12 | TRBV6-1 | CASVHGDSPLHF | TGTGCCAGCGTACACGGGGATTCACCCCTCCACTTT
. | . | TRBJ1-5 | 13 | TRBV5-6 | CASSLFGYQPQHF | TGTGCCAGCAGCTTGTTTGGGTACCAGCCCCAGCATTTT
TRBD1 | . | TRBJ2-2 | 16 | TRBV7-6 | CASSSRQGVDTGELFF | TGTGCCAGCAGCTCGAGACAGGGGGTCGACACCGGGGAGCTGTTTTTT
. | . | TRBJ2-7 | 13 | TRBV7-9 | CASGFPTANEQYF | TGTGCCAGCGGCTTCCCAACAGCGAACGAGCAGTACTTC
. | . | TRBJ1-6 | 13 | TRBV20-1 | CSARPPGDSPLHF | TGCAGTGCTCGACCCCCAGGGGATTCACCCCTCCACTTT
. | . | TRBJ1-2 | 16 | TRBV5-8 | CASSLAAGGGVYGYTF | TGTGCCAGCAGCTTGGCGGCAGGAGGAGGGGTCTATGGCTACACCTTC
. | . | TRBJ1-5 | 20 | TRBV7-2 | CASSLYGGLAGGYSNQPQHF | TGTGCCAGCAGCTTATATGGCGGACTAGCGGGAGGTTATAGCAATCAGCCCCAGCATTTT
. | few | TRBJ1-4 | 15 | TRBV29-1 | CSVAPAGDTNEKLFF | .
. | many | TRBJ2-1 | 13 | TRBV6-1 | CASRASYLNEQFF | TGTGCCAGCAGAGCATCATATCTCAATGAGCAGTTCTTC
. | many | TRBJ1-4 | 16 | TRBV3-1 | CASSQGSSATNEKLFF | TGTGCCAGCAGCCAGGGTTCCTCTGCAACTAATGAAAAACTGTTTTTT
. | many | TRBJ2-1 | 17 | TRBV28 | CASSRLGGGLIYNEQFF | TGTGCCAGCAGCCGCTTGGGGGGGGGGCTCATATACAATGAGCAGTTCTTC
. | . | TRBJ2-1 | 16 | TRBV19 | CASSIFSGPGYNEQFF | TGTGCCAGTAGTATTTTTAGTGGGCCTGGCTACAATGAGCAGTTCTTC
. | . | TRBJ2-1 | 13 | TRBV7-9 | CASRNLPGNEQFF | TGTGCCAGCAGAAATCTGCCCGGGAATGAGCAGTTCTTC
TRBD2 | . | TRBJ2-3 | 17 | TRBV7-2 | CASSFGEAGEGTDTQYF | TGTGCCAGCAGCTTTGGGGAAGCGGGAGAAGGGACAGATACGCAGTATTTT
. | . | TRBJ2-7 | 14 | TRBV5-6 | CASSPLRAWDEQYF | TGTGCCAGCAGCCCCCTCCGGGCCTGGGACGAGCAGTACTTC
TRBD2 | many | TRBJ2-1 | 15 | TRBV7-9 | CASSFTIAGANEQFF | TGTGCCAGCAGCTTTACGATAGCGGGAGCCAATGAGCAGTTCTTC